This T cell receptor beta chain was profiled in a study of brain T cells in children with intractable seizures (dated by TCRdb to the early 2020s). In the study overall: As a first screen for immune gene transcripts, resected brain tissue from about 53 pediatric epilepsy surgery cases was run on a NanoString immunology panel. Of the roughly twelve selected surgery cases, pre-surgery blood was also sequenced for eight, so four had brain tissue only.

The immunoSEQ assay was applied to genomic DNA to generate the TCR beta chain sequences. The study's processing was this. CDR3 sequences that did not begin with the conserved framework cysteine at position 104 were removed manually. To get clonality, the normalized Shannon's Diversity Index was subtracted from one, giving values from 0 (maximal diversity) to 1 (oligoclonal). Chi-squared comparison-of-proportions tests were used to check whether the frequency of the same CDR3 differed between samples, for example brain versus blood. Public clonotypes were found by searching immuneACCESS, and the VDJdb browser was used to assess similarity to known antiviral clonotypes. TCRdb carries this immuneACCESS record with in-frame sequences only. Its versions omit some clonotypes, under half of them owing to an unresolved V gene in the studies checked, with the rest unexplained. V and J calls and clone size are as listed in that table; D and trimming were resolved from the DNA. In this sample the table shows about 340,000 clones, about 93% of which occur a single time. Roughly 6% of the sample belongs to the ten largest clones.

General conclusions and limits of the study: Viral specificity was inferred solely from CDR3 sequence similarity, and the HCMV serostatus of the patients was not known. Because pre- and post-surgery blood were sequenced to different depths, clones absent from the pre-surgery sample may reflect undersampling.

Including cysteine and phenylalanine, the CDR3 has 13 amino acids. The DNA shown is the 39-base CDR3, in frame from base 1. V and J are trimmed by 5 bases and 7 bases, and the gene matches miss 5 bases of the junction. Regarding this clone: Its antigen is unknown. Per-base quality was not reported, and no clone a single base away is much larger than it.

Interpreted using the paper, the time point label stands for: blood from clinic visit 5 months post-surgery; TSC patient then seizure free. The surgery cases showing the highest brain T cell transcript signatures were chosen for TCR beta chain sequencing of brain tissue and, when available, of blood. Patients had been treated with at least one anti-epileptic drug before surgery. The TCR-sequenced patients were children whose drug-resistant epilepsy was caused by tuberous sclerosis complex, focal cortical dysplasia, Rasmussen encephalitis or hemimegalencephaly. Bulk genomic DNA was isolated from unsorted brain tissue and whole blood using the Monarch genomic DNA purification kit.

The V and J segments used are TRBV12-3 or TRBV12-4 and TRBJ1-3, and 7 junctional nucleotides match TRBD1. The TCR was taken from a boy under three years old with tuberous sclerosis and intractable seizures. Source: peripheral blood, taken roughly 5 months after surgery. The DNA reads as follows: TGTGCCAGCAGTGGCGGACAGGACAACACCATATATTTT. It translates to CASSGGQDNTIYF.